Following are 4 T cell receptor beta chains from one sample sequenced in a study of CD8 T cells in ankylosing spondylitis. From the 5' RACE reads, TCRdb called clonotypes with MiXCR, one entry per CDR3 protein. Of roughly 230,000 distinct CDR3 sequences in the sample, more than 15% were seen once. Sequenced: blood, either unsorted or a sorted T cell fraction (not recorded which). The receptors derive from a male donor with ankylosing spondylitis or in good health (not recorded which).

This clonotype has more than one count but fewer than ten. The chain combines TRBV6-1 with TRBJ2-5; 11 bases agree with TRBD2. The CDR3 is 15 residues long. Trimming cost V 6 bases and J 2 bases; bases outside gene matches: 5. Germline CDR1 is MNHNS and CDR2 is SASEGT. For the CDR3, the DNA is TGTGCCAGCAGAATAGCGGGAGGGATACAAGAGACCCAGTACTTC. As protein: CASRIAGGIQETQYF.

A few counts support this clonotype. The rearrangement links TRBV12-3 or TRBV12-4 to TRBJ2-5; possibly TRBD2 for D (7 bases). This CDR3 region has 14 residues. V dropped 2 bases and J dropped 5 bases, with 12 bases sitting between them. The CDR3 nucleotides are TGTGCCAGCAGTTTAAACGGGGGGCTGGAGACCCAGTACTTC. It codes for CASSLNGGLETQYF.

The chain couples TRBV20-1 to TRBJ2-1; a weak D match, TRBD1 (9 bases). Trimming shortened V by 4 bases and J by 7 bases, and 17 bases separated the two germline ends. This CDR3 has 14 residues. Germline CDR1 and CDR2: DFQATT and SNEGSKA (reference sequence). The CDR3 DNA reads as TGCAGTGCTACCACTAGCGGACAGGGGAATGAGCAGTTCTTC. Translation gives CSATTSGQGNEQFF.

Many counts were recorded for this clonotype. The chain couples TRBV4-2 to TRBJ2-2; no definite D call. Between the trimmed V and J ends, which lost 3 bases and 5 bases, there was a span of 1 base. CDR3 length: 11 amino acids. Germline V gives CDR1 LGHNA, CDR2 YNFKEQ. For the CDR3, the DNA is TGTGCCAGCAGCCAGACCGGGGAGCTGTTTTTT. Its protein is CASSQTGELFF.